This TCR beta chain is from a study of shared clonotypes between healthy human individuals. Study-level information: Every donor yielded three CD4 naive, three CD4 memory, two CD8 naive and one CD8 memory plate.

The CDR3 sequence is 15 residues long. Germline CDR1 and CDR2: SEHNR and FQNEAQ (reference sequence). Trimming shortened V by 3 bases and J by 4 bases, and 15 bases separated the two germline ends. Study-wide results and caveats: For sorted subsets, rarefaction showed incomplete sequencing despite large depth. Naive CD4 clonotype sharing across a few donors was 5% to 6%.

In the CD4+ fraction, cells were divided into CD45RA+ naive and CD45RA-negative memory subsets. With regard to this clone: No antigen is known for it.

Assay used: immunoSEQ multiplex PCR; TCRdb lists only in-frame clones, some missing. Here the sample spans around 1.4 million clones, 98% being singletons. The sequenced sample consisted of naive CD4+ T cells sorted from blood. Subset meaning: CD45RA+ positively selected. This receptor was taken from a man aged 25-40 years in good health. The chain is built from TRBV7-9 and TRBJ1-2, with D uncertain. CDR3 coding DNA: TGTGCCAGCAGCTTCGACGGCCAGTCTAGCTATGGCTACACCTTC. This encodes CASSFDGQSSYGYTF.